The sample holds a few counts of the clone carrying this T cell receptor beta chain. No antigen is known for it. The data derive from a study of T cell repertoires in cytomegalovirus infection. The wider study: Based on public TCR beta signatures, there were indications of CMV infection and of a matching HLA type.

TCRdb re-analysed the reads in MiXCR, keeping a single row per CDR3 protein. The sample lists about 230,000 distinct CDR3 sequences; 22% were seen once. With 6 bases removed from V and 4 bases from J, the gap between germline ends came to 16 bases. In germline, CDR1 is ENHRY, CDR2 SYGVKD. There are 14 residues in the CDR3. Study-level findings and limits: CMV-specific TCR beta clonotypes restricted by HLA-C were the ones dominating the ex vivo response. Cumulative public TCR beta family frequency identified CMV carriers with the relevant HLA.

The chain uses TRBV10-3 and TRBJ2-7; tentative D call: TRBD1 (6 bases). The TCR originated in a human donor in good health (CMV status not recorded). Some clones in this sample may be carry-over from other donors' samples. The sample taken for sequencing was CD8+ T cells from PBMCs. The CDR3 DNA reads as TGTGCCATCAGCCAGGACAGTTTACTATACGAGCAGTACTTC. It codes for CAISQDSLLYEQYF.